The present TCR beta chain was sequenced within a study of early T cells in non-severe SARS-CoV-2 infection. Study-level background: Sequencing used unsorted whole-blood bulk RNA, so chains lack pairing.

Unique molecular identifiers were added to individual cDNA molecules. Each CDR3 protein is one row after TCRdb ran MiXCR on the 5' RACE reads. The table has tens of thousands of distinct CDR3 sequences, approximately 12% seen once. This clonotype was seen only a few times. Its antigen remains unknown. Study-level results: Matching against VDJdb likely underestimated virus-specific expansions, favoring anti-spike CD8.

The TCR originated in an adult who was a healthcare worker with PCR-confirmed SARS-CoV-2 infection or an uninfected control (not recorded which). Sample: whole blood, taken at baseline.

The CDR3, as DNA: TGTGCCAGCACCTTGGCAGGGGGCAATCAGCCCCAGCATTTT. This gives the protein CASTLAGGNQPQHF. The chain has TRBV6-6 and TRBJ1-5, with TRBD1 as a possible D gene (6 bases). The V end was cut by 7 bases, the J end by 2 bases, with 12 bases between. Germline V gives CDR1 MNHNY, CDR2 SVGAGI (reference sequence). This CDR3 has 14 residues.